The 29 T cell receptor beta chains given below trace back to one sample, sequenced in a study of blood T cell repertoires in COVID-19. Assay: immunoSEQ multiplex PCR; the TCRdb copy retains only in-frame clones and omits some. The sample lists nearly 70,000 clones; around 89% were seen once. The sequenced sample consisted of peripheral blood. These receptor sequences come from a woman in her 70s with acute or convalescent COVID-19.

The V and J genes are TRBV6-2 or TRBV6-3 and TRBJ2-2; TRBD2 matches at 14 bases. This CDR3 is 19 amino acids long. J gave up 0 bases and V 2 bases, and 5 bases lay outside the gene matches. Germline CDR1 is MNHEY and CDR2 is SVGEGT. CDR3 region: CASSYPGLAGGANTGELFF. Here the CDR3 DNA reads TGTGCCAGCAGTTACCCTGGACTAGCGGGAGGCGCGAACACCGGGGAGCTGTTTTTT.

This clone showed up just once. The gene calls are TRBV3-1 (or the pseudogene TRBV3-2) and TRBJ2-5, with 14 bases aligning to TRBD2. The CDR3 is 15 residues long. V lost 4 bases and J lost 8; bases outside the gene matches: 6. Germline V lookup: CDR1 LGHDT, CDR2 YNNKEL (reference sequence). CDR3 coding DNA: TGTGCCAGCAGCCTTCGGACTAGCGGGGGGAATACCCAGTACTTC. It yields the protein CASSLRTSGGNTQYF.

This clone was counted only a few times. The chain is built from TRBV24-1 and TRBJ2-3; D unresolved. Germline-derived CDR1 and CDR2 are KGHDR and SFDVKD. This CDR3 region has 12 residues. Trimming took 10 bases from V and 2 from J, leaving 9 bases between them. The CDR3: CATATFTDTQYF. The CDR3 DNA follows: TGTGCCACTGCGACATTCACAGATACGCAGTATTTT.

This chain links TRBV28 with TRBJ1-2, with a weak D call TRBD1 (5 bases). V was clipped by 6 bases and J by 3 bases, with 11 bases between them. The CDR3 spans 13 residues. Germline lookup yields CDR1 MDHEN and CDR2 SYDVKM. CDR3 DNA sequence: TGTGCCAGCAGGCGGACAAAGGACTATGGCTACACCTTC. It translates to CASRRTKDYGYTF.

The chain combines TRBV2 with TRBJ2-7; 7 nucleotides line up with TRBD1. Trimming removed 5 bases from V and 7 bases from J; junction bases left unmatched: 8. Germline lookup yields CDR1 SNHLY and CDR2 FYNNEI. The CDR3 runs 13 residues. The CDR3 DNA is TGTGCCAGCAGTTCAAGACAGGGTAGTGAGCAGTACTTC. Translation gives CASSSRQGSEQYF.

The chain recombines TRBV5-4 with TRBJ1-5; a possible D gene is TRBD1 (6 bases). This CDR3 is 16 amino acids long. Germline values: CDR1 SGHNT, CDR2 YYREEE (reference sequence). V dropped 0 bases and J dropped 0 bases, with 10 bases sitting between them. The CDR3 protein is CASSLGGGDSNQPQHF. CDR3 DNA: TGTGCCAGCAGCTTGGGGGGGGGCGATAGCAATCAGCCCCAGCATTTT.

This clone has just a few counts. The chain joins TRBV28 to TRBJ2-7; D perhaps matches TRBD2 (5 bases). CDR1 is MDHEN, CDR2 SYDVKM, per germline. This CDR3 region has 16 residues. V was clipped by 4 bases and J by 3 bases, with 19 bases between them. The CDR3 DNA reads TGTGCCAGCAGTTGGACGGGGTTTTCCCGTGGCTACGAGCAGTACTTC. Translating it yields CASSWTGFSRGYEQYF. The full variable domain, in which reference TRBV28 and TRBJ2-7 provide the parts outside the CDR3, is DVKVTQSSRYLVKRTGEKVFLECVQDMDHENMFWYRQDPGLGLRLIYFSYDVKMKEKGDIPEGYSVSREKKERFSLILESASTNQTSMYLCASSWTGFSRGYEQYFGPGTRLTVT.

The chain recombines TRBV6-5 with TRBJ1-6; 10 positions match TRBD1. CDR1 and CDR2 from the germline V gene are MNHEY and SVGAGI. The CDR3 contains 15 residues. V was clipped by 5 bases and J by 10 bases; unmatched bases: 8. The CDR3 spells CASSRLGTGDSPLHF. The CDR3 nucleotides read TGTGCCAGCAGTCGCCTAGGGACAGGGGACTCACCCCTCCACTTT.

CDR3 amino acids: CASRQTGDDEQYF. The CDR3, as DNA: TGTGCCAGCAGGCAGACAGGGGACGACGAGCAGTACTTC. J is TRBJ2-7 and V is TRBV7-9; TRBD1 agrees at 8 bases. This CDR3 comprises 13 residues. In germline, CDR1 is SEHNR, CDR2 FQNEAQ (reference sequence). V lost 6 bases and J lost 5; bases outside the gene matches: 6.

CDR3 loop: CSASPTSGSPLGETQYF. The CDR3 coding sequence is TGCAGTGCTAGTCCGACTAGCGGGAGCCCTTTGGGAGAGACCCAGTACTTC. This chain links TRBV20-1 with TRBJ2-5; 12 nucleotides agree with TRBD2. V lost 3 bases and J lost 4; bases outside the gene matches: 12. The CDR3 contains 17 residues. CDR1 and CDR2 from the germline V gene are DFQATT and SNEGSKA (reference sequence).

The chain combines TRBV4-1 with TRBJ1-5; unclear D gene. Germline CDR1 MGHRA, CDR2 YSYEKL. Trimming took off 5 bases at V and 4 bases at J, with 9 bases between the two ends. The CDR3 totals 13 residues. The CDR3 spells CASSSRLNQPQHF. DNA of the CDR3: TGCGCCAGCAGCTCCCGACTGAATCAGCCCCAGCATTTT.

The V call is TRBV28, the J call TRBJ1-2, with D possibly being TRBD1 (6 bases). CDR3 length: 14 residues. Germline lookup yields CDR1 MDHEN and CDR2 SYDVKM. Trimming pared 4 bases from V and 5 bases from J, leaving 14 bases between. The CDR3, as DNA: TGTGCCAGCAGTTCAACAGGGTGGGTTTATGGCTACACCTTC. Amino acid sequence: CASSSTGWVYGYTF.

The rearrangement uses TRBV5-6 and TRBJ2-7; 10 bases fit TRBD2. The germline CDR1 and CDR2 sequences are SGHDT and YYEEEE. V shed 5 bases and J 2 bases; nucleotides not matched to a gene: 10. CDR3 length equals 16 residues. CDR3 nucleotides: TGTGCCAGCAGACTTAGGACTAGCGGTTCGACCTACGAGCAGTACTTC. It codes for CASRLRTSGSTYEQYF.

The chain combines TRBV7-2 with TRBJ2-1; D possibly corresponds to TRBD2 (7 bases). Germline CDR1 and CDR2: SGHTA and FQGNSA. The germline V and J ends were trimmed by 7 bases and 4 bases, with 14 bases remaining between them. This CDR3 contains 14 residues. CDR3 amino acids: CASKGGGGYNEQFF. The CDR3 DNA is TGTGCCAGCAAGGGGGGAGGGGGATACAATGAGCAGTTCTTC. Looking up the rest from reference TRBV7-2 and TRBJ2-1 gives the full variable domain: GAGVSQSPSNKVTEKGKDVELRCDPISGHTALYWYRQSLGQGLEFLIYFQGNSAPDKSGLPSDRFSAERTGGSVSTLTIQRTQQEDSAVYLCASKGGGGYNEQFFGPGTRLTVL.

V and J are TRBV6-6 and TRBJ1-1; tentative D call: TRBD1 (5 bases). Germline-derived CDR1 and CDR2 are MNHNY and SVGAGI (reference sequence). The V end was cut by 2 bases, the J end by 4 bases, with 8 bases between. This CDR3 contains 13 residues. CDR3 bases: TGTGCCAGCAGTTACCCGGGGGGCACTGAAGCTTTCTTT. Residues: CASSYPGGTEAFF.

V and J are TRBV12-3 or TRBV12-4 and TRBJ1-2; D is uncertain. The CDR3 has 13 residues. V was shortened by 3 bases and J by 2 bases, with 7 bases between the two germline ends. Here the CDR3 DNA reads TGTGCCAGCAGTTTGAGAGCAAACTATGGCTACACCTTC. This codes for CASSLRANYGYTF.

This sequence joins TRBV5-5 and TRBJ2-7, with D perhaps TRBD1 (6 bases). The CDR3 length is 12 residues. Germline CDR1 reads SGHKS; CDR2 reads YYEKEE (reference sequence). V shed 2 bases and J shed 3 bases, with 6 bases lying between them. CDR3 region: CASSLQGYEQYF. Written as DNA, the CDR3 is TGTGCCAGCAGCTTACAGGGCTACGAGCAGTACTTC.

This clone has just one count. The CDR3 bases are TGTGCCAGCAGTTCCTGGACTAGCGGCCAAGAGACCCAGTACTTC. This translates into CASSSWTSGQETQYF. This chain connects TRBV6-5 to TRBJ2-5; 10 nucleotides match TRBD2. The CDR3 has 15 residues. Germline V CDR1 and CDR2: MNHEY, SVGAGI. The trim removed 4 bases at V and 1 base at J, leaving 3 bases unmatched.

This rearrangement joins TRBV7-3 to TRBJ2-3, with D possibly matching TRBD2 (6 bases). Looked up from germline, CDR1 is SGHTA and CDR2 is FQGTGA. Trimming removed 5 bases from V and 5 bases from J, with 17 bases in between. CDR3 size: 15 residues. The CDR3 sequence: CASSKGVSGKDTQYF. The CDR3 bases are TGTGCCAGCAGCAAAGGGGTTAGCGGAAAAGATACGCAGTATTTT. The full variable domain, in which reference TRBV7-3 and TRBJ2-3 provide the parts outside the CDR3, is GAGVSQTPSNKVTEKGKYVELRCDPISGHTALYWYRQSLGQGPEFLIYFQGTGAADDSGLPNDRFFAVRPEGSVSTLKIQRTERGDSAVYLCASSKGVSGKDTQYFGPGTRLTVL.

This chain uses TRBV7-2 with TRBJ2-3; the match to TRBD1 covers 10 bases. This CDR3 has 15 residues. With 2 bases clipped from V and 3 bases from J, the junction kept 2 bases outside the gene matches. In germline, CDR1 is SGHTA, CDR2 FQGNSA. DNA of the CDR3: TGTGCCAGCAGCTTAATGGGACAGGGGACAGATACGCAGTATTTT. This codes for CASSLMGQGTDTQYF.

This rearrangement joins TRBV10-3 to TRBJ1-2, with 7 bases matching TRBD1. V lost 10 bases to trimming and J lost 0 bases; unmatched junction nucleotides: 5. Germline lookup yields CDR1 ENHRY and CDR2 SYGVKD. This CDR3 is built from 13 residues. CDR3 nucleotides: TGTGCCACGGAGGACAGGACTAACTATGGCTACACCTTC. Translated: CATEDRTNYGYTF.

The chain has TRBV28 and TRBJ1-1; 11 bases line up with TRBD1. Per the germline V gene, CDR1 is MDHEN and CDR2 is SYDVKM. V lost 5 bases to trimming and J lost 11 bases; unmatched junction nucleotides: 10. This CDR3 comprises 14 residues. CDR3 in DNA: TGTGCCAGCAGTCCACCCGGGACAGGGGGTAGGGCTTTCTTT. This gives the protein CASSPPGTGGRAFF.

The CDR3 DNA sequence: TGTGCCAGCAGCGCCCCAGTTCTGACGAGGGAGACAGGCCTTAATGAAAAACTGTTTTTT. This gives the protein CASSAPVLTRETGLNEKLFF. The chain couples TRBV9 to TRBJ1-4, with a weak D call TRBD1 (6 bases). Trimming took 3 bases from V and 4 from J, leaving 28 bases between them. The CDR3 spans 20 residues. The germline V gene encodes CDR1 SGDLS and CDR2 YYNGEE.

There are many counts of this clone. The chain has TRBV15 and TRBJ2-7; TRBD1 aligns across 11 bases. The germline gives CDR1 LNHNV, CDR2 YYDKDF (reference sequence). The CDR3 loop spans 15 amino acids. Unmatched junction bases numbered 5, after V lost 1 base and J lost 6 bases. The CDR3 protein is CATSRGPGTGGEQYF. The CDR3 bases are TGTGCCACCAGCAGAGGACCGGGGACAGGGGGCGAGCAGTACTTC. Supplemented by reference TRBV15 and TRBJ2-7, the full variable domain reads DAMVIQNPRYQVTQFGKPVTLSCSQTLNHNVMYWYQQKSSQAPKLLFHYYDKDFNNEADTPDNFQSRRPNTSFCFLDIRSPGLGDTAMYLCATSRGPGTGGEQYFGPGTRLTVT.

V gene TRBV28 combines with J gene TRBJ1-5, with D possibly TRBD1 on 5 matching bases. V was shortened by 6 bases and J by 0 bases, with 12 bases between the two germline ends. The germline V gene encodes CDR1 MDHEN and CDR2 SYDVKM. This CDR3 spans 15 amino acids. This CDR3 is CASRETDHSNQPQHF. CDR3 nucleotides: TGTGCCAGCAGGGAGACAGACCATAGCAATCAGCCCCAGCATTTT.

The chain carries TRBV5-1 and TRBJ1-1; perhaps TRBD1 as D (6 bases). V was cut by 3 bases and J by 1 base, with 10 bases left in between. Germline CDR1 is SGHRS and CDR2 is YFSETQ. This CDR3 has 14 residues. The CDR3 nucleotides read TGCGCCAGCAGCTATCGGACAGAGAACACTGAAGCTTTCTTT. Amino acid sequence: CASSYRTENTEAFF. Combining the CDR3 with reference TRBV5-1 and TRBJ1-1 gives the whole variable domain KAGVTQTPRYLIKTRGQQVTLSCSPISGHRSVSWYQQTPGQGLQFLFEYFSETQRNKGNFPGRFSGRQFSNSRSEMNVSTLELGDSALYLCASSYRTENTEAFFGQGTRLTVV.

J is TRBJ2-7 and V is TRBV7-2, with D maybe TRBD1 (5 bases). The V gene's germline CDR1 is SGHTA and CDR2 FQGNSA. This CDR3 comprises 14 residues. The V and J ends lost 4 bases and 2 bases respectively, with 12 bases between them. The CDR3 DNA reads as TGTGCCAGCAGCTACAAGGGGCGAACCTACGAGCAGTACTTC. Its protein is CASSYKGRTYEQYF.

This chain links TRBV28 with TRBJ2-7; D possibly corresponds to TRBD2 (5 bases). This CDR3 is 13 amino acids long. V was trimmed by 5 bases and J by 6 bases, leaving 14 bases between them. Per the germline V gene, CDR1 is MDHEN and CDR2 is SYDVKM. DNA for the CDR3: TGTGCCAGCAGTCCACTTGGGAGTTTCGAGCAGTACTTC. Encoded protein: CASSPLGSFEQYF.

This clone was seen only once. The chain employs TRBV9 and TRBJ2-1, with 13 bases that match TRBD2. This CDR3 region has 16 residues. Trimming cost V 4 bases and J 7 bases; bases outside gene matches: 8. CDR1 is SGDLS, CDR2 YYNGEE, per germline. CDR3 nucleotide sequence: TGTGCCAGCAGCCCCGCGGGACTAGCGGGACCGAATGAGCAGTTCTTC. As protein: CASSPAGLAGPNEQFF.